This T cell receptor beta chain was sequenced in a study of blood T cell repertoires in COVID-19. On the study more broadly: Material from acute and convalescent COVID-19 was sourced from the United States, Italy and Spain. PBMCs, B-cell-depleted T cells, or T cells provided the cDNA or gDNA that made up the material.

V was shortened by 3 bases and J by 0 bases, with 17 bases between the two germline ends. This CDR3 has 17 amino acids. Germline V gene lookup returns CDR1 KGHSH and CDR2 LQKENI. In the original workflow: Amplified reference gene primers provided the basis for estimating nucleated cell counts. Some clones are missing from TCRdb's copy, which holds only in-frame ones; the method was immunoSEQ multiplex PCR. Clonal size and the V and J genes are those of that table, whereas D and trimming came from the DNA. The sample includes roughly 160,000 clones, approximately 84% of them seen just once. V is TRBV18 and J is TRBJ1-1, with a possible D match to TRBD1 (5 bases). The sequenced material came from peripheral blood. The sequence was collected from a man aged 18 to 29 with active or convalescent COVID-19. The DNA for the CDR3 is TGTGCCAGCTCACCGCAATTGACCTCAGGGATGAACACTGAAGCTTTCTTT. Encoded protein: CASSPQLTSGMNTEAFF.